Each of the 23 T cell receptor beta chains below was sequenced from the same sample in a study of PD-L1 blockade in urothelial cancer. Time point noted: pretreatment peripheral blood. Clones were read by immunoSEQ multiplex PCR, and TCRdb kept only the in-frame ones, dropping some. The table lists approximately 86,000 clones, just under 85% of them singletons. Here the sequenced sample was PBMCs, taken around atezolizumab (anti-PD-L1) treatment. Every receptor here comes from a man aged 35-49 years with urothelial cancer.

The chain uses TRBV6-1 and TRBJ2-1; 12 bases agree with TRBD2. The CDR3 has 17 amino acids. In germline, CDR1 is MNHNS, CDR2 SASEGT. After removal of 3 bases from V and 9 bases from J, the junction contained 12 bases not matched to a gene. The CDR3 region is CASSDPGLAGSGGEQFF. The CDR3 nucleotides are TGTGCCAGCAGTGATCCCGGACTAGCGGGATCCGGCGGTGAGCAGTTCTTC.

J is TRBJ2-1 and V is TRBV28, with 7 nucleotides matching TRBD2. V gave up 3 bases and J gave up 3 bases; unmatched junction bases: 5. The V gene's germline CDR1 is MDHEN and CDR2 SYDVKM. The CDR3 length is 15 residues. The CDR3 DNA reads TGTGCCAGCAGTTTGCGCGGGAGTATCTACAATGAGCAGTTCTTC. This codes for CASSLRGSIYNEQFF.

The chain links TRBV5-1 to TRBJ2-1, with 12 bases matching TRBD2. In germline, CDR1 is SGHRS, CDR2 YFSETQ. CDR3 length: 15 residues. The ends lost 0 bases at V and 9 bases at J; junction bases unmatched: 4. This chain's CDR3 is CASSLGTSGTSEQFF. The CDR3 DNA reads TGCGCCAGCAGCTTGGGGACTAGCGGGACAAGTGAGCAGTTCTTC.

V is TRBV28 and J is TRBJ2-1; the match to TRBD2 covers 7 bases. After removal of 2 bases from V and 7 bases from J, the junction contained 8 bases not matched to a gene. The CDR3 is made up of 15 amino acids. The V gene's germline CDR1 is MDHEN and CDR2 SYDVKM. CDR3 loop: CASSLRGEYSNEQFF. In DNA, the CDR3 is TGTGCCAGCAGTTTACGGGGGGAGTATAGTAATGAGCAGTTCTTC.

The V call is TRBV6-5, the J call TRBJ2-7; D may be TRBD2 (6 bases). The CDR3 spans 14 residues. CDR1 and CDR2 (germline): MNHEY, SVGAGI. V lost 0 bases and J lost 6, with 12 bases in between. CDR3 nucleotides: TGTGCCAGCAGTTACTCTGCGGGATCGGGCGAGCAGTACTTC. It codes for CASSYSAGSGEQYF.

CDR3: CASSYSRVFGEQYF. CDR3 in DNA: TGCGCCAGCAGCTACTCCAGGGTGTTTGGCGAGCAGTACTTC. This rearrangement joins TRBV5-1 to TRBJ2-7, with D perhaps TRBD1 (5 bases). This CDR3 has 14 residues. V shed 3 bases and J shed 6 bases, with 16 bases lying between them. CDR1 and CDR2 from the germline V gene are SGHRS and YFSETQ.

The chain couples TRBV11-2 to TRBJ2-5; 7 bases agree with TRBD2. CDR1 and CDR2 from the germline V gene are SGHAT and FQNNGV. The V segment lost 1 base and the J segment 4 bases; nucleotides outside the gene matches: 3. The CDR3 runs to 14 residues. CDR3 nucleotide sequence: TGTGCCAGCAGCTTAGCATCGGGAGGAGAGACCCAGTACTTC. Amino acids: CASSLASGGETQYF.

Only one count was recorded for this clone. This rearrangement joins TRBV30 to TRBJ1-2; maybe TRBD1 (5 bases). V was shortened by 0 bases and J by 8 bases, with 16 bases between the two germline ends. The CDR3 has 14 amino acids. The germline V gene has CDR1 GTSNPN and CDR2 SVGIG (reference sequence). CDR3 sequence (DNA): TGTGCCTGGAGTGTCACCCGACAGCAGATGGGCTACACCTTC. It is translated as CAWSVTRQQMGYTF.

The genes are TRBV6-1 and TRBJ1-3; D is undetermined. The ends were cut back, 5 bases at V and 0 bases at J, with 11 bases in the middle. Germline V gene lookup returns CDR1 MNHNS and CDR2 SASEGT. CDR3 size: 15 residues. CDR3 DNA: TGTGCCAGCAGTAGTACTCCGAGCTCTGGAAACACCATATATTTT. Its protein is CASSSTPSSGNTIYF.

The chain links TRBV30 to TRBJ2-7, with a tentative D call TRBD2 (6 bases). With 5 bases removed from V and 6 bases from J, the gap between germline ends came to 17 bases. The CDR3 covers 13 residues. Germline CDR1 reads GTSNPN; CDR2 reads SVGIG (reference sequence). The CDR3: CAWARGLLSEQYF. The DNA of the CDR3 is TGTGCCTGGGCAAGGGGACTTCTCTCCGAGCAGTACTTC.

The gene calls are TRBV2 and TRBJ1-5, with 9 bases lining up with TRBD1. V was clipped by 8 bases and J by 6 bases; unmatched bases: 8. Germline V gene data show CDR1 as SNHLY and CDR2 as FYNNEI. The CDR3 totals 14 residues. CDR3 DNA sequence: TGTGCCAGCTGCTGGGACAGGGAATTTCAGCCCCAGCATTTT. It is translated as CASCWDREFQPQHF. Based on the CDR3 plus reference TRBV2 and TRBJ1-5, the full variable domain is EPEVTQTPSHQVTQMGQEVILRCVPISNHLYFYWYRQILGQKVEFLVSFYNNEISEKSEIFDDQFSVERPDGSNFTLKIRSTKLEDSAMYFCASCWDREFQPQHFGDGTRLSIL.

The CDR3 DNA reads TGTGCCAGCAGCTTAGACTATAACTATGGCTACACCTTC. It specifies CASSLDYNYGYTF. The chain links TRBV5-5 to TRBJ1-2, with D hard to call. In germline, CDR1 is SGHKS, CDR2 YYEKEE (reference sequence). V dropped 2 bases and J dropped 1 base, with 6 bases sitting between them. This CDR3 is built from 13 residues.

The chain employs TRBV6-1 and TRBJ1-5; no firm D call. The CDR3 is 15 residues long. The V end was cut by 4 bases, the J end by 4 bases, with 14 bases between. Germline CDR1 is MNHNS and CDR2 is SASEGT. Here the CDR3 reads CASSVGGGLNQPQHF. The CDR3 DNA sequence: TGTGCCAGCAGTGTCGGAGGAGGGCTTAATCAGCCCCAGCATTTT.

The chain links TRBV5-1 to TRBJ2-3; a weak D match, TRBD2 (6 bases). The CDR3 runs to 15 residues. V was pared by 0 bases and J by 7 bases, with 15 bases between. Germline CDR1 and CDR2: SGHRS and YFSETQ. The CDR3 DNA follows: TGCGCCAGCAGCTTGGGGAGGGACGATCGGAATACGCAGTATTTT. This encodes CASSLGRDDRNTQYF.

This sequence joins TRBV2 and TRBJ1-5, with D unclear. CDR1 SNHLY and CDR2 FYNNEI come from the germline V gene. The CDR3 totals 14 residues. V lost 7 bases, J lost 5 bases, and 15 bases lay in between. DNA for the CDR3: TGTGCCAGCACTCCCGAGGGAGGCTATCAGCCCCAGCATTTT. This codes for CASTPEGGYQPQHF.

J is TRBJ2-7 and V is TRBV5-5; TRBD2 matches 13 bases. The CDR3 extends over 16 amino acids. The junction had 2 bases not matched to a gene; V was cut back by 0 bases and J by 2 bases. Looked up from germline, CDR1 is SGHKS and CDR2 is YYEKEE (reference sequence). The CDR3 here is CASSLATSGRAYEQYF. As DNA, the CDR3 is TGTGCCAGCAGCTTGGCTACTAGCGGGAGGGCCTACGAGCAGTACTTC.

In its sample, this clone was seen a few times. This chain joins TRBV28 and TRBJ2-7, with D perhaps TRBD2 (5 bases). Trimming pared 6 bases from V and 7 bases from J, leaving 19 bases between. CDR1 and CDR2 from the germline V gene are MDHEN and SYDVKM. The CDR3 consists of 14 residues. CDR3 sequence: CASRAVVTSGEQYF. In nucleotides, the CDR3 is TGTGCCAGCAGGGCCGTAGTGACGTCGGGGGAGCAGTACTTC.

J is TRBJ2-1 and V is TRBV30, with a weak D call TRBD1 (6 bases). V lost 1 base and J 6 bases, leaving 7 bases between the germline ends. CDR1 is GTSNPN and CDR2 is SVGIG in the germline V gene (reference sequence). The CDR3 covers 12 residues. CDR3 sequence: CAWSEQGNEQFF. The CDR3 DNA follows: TGTGCCTGGAGTGAACAGGGCAATGAGCAGTTCTTC.

The chain combines TRBV28 with TRBJ1-2; a weak D match, TRBD1 (5 bases). The germline V gene encodes CDR1 MDHEN and CDR2 SYDVKM. The CDR3 is 13 residues long. The V end was cut by 7 bases, the J end by 3 bases, with 12 bases between. The CDR3 loop reads CASNSGGYYGYTF. CDR3 DNA: TGTGCCAGCAATAGTGGGGGGTACTATGGCTACACCTTC.

The chain employs TRBV13 and TRBJ1-2, with D possibly TRBD1 on 5 matching bases. CDR3 size: 15 residues. V lost 0 bases and J 4 bases, leaving 12 bases between the germline ends. Germline V lookup: CDR1 PRHDT, CDR2 FYEKMQ (reference sequence). CDR3 in DNA: TGTGCCAGCAGCTTAGGCCGACAGCTTACCTATGGCTACACCTTC. Its translation is CASSLGRQLTYGYTF.

V and J are TRBV28 and TRBJ1-1; D is unresolved. V was shortened by 4 bases and J by 9 bases, with 6 bases between the two germline ends. This CDR3 region has 10 residues. Germline CDR1 reads MDHEN; CDR2 reads SYDVKM. The CDR3 spells CASSSDKAFF. As DNA, the CDR3 is TGTGCCAGCAGTTCTGACAAAGCTTTCTTT.

This clone came up a few times. CDR3 loop: CASSMTTGGTDTQYF. The CDR3 DNA reads as TGTGCCAGCAGTATGACGACAGGGGGCACAGATACGCAGTATTTT. The J gene is TRBJ2-3, the V gene TRBV28; 8 nucleotides match TRBD1. CDR1 MDHEN and CDR2 SYDVKM come from the germline V gene. The CDR3 has 15 amino acids. The trim removed 5 bases at V and 1 base at J, leaving 5 bases unmatched.

Details on this clone: Germline and junction disagree at one end, which may indicate a read error. The gene calls are TRBV15 and TRBJ2-7; perhaps TRBD2 as D (5 bases). The length of the CDR3 is 11 residues. Germline lookup yields CDR1 LNHNV and CDR2 YYDKDF (reference sequence). The CDR3 region is CATRRGGEQYF. DNA of the CDR3: TGTGCCACCAGAAGAGGAGGCGAGCAGTACTTC. Combining the CDR3 with reference TRBV15 and TRBJ2-7 gives the whole variable domain DAMVIQNPRYQVTQFGKPVTLSCSQTLNHNVMYWYQQKSSQAPKLLFHYYDKDFNNEADTPDNFQSRRPNTSFCFLDIRSPGLGDTAMYLCATRRGGEQYFGPGTRLTVT.